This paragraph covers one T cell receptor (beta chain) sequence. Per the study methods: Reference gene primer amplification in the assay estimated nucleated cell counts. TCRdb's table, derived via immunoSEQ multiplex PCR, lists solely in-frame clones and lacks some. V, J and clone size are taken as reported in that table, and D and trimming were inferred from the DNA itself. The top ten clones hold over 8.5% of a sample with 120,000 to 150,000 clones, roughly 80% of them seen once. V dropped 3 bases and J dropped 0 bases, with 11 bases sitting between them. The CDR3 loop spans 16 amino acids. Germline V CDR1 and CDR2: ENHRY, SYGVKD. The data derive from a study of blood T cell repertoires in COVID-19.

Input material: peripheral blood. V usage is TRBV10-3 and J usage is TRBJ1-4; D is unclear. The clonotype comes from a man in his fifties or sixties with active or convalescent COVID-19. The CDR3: CAISDGGSSTNEKLFF. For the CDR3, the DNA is TGTGCCATCAGTGATGGAGGTTCCTCAACTAATGAAAAACTGTTTTTT.